Below are 30 T cell receptor beta chains sequenced from a single sample in a study of cytotoxic CD8 clonotypes in ibrutinib-treated CLL. The assay was immunoSEQ multiplex PCR, and TCRdb's table has in-frame clones only and misses some. The sample carries approximately 340,000 clones, over 55% recorded once. The sequences come from PBMCs, collected after 36 months of ibrutinib treatment. The receptors stem from a human donor with chronic lymphocytic leukemia.

The chain's CDR3 is CASSLRDFQETQYF. In DNA form, the CDR3 reads TGCGCCAGCAGCCTCCGGGACTTCCAAGAGACCCAGTACTTC. The chain employs TRBV4-1 and TRBJ2-5; TRBD2 is a possible D gene (6 bases). Trimming took off 4 bases at V and 1 base at J, with 10 bases between the two ends. CDR3 length: 14 amino acids. The germline CDR1 and CDR2 sequences are MGHRA and YSYEKL.

Turning to this clone: This sample also contains other DNA sequences that code for the same CDR3. The chain has TRBV9 and TRBJ2-2; no clear D. Trimming removed 0 bases from V and 5 bases from J, with 5 bases in between. The CDR3 has 13 amino acids. Germline values: CDR1 SGDLS, CDR2 YYNGEE. The CDR3 DNA reads as TGTGCCAGCAGCGTAGGGACGACCGGGGAGCTGTTTTTT. Its protein is CASSVGTTGELFF.

This clone was detected only a few times. The gene calls are TRBV4-2 and TRBJ2-1; D unclear. Germline values: CDR1 LGHNA, CDR2 YNFKEQ. This CDR3 is built from 15 residues. V lost 4 bases, J lost 2 bases, and 12 bases lay in between. CDR3 protein: CASSPNWITYNEQFF. CDR3 coding DNA: TGTGCCAGCAGCCCGAATTGGATCACCTACAATGAGCAGTTCTTC.

This chain uses TRBV27 with TRBJ2-7, with 8 positions matching TRBD1. The CDR3 length is 13 residues. Trimming cost V 2 bases and J 6 bases; bases outside gene matches: 3. CDR1 and CDR2 (germline): MNHEY, SMNVEV (reference sequence). The chain's CDR3 is CASSLPRGREQYF. The DNA of the CDR3 is TGTGCCAGCAGTTTACCCAGGGGGCGCGAGCAGTACTTC.

V usage is TRBV7-2 and J usage is TRBJ2-3; TRBD2 agrees at 7 bases. Germline V lookup: CDR1 SGHTA, CDR2 FQGNSA. The CDR3 consists of 13 residues. Losses at the gene ends were 4 bases for V and 5 bases for J; bases not matched to a gene: 3. The CDR3 region has the DNA TGTGCCAGCAGCTATATAGCGGGAGATACGCAGTATTTT. Protein: CASSYIAGDTQYF.

The chain links TRBV9 to TRBJ2-7, with TRBD1 matching 8 bases. The trim removed 0 bases at V and 4 bases at J, leaving 9 bases unmatched. Germline V lookup: CDR1 SGDLS, CDR2 YYNGEE. The CDR3 totals 16 residues. The CDR3 loop is CASSVGPSQGAYEQYF. For the CDR3, the DNA is TGTGCCAGCAGCGTAGGACCTAGCCAGGGGGCATACGAGCAGTACTTC. The full variable domain, its missing parts supplied by reference TRBV9 and TRBJ2-7, is DSGVTQTPKHLITATGQRVTLRCSPRSGDLSVYWYQQSLDQGLQFLIQYYNGEERAKGNILERFSAQQFPDLHSELNLSSLELGDSALYFCASSVGPSQGAYEQYFGPGTRLTVT.

This clone was observed a handful of times. This sequence joins TRBV6-5 and TRBJ2-7, with 7 bases that match TRBD1. The V gene end was trimmed by 2 bases and the J gene end by 5 bases; junction bases not matched to a gene: 6. The CDR3 extends over 14 amino acids. The germline CDR1 and CDR2 sequences are MNHEY and SVGAGI. The CDR3 DNA sequence: TGTGCCAGCAGTTACGGAATACAGGGGAACGAGCAGTACTTC. This sequence encodes CASSYGIQGNEQYF.

The rearrangement joins TRBV18 to TRBJ1-1; D possibly corresponds to TRBD1 (6 bases). Germline V gene lookup returns CDR1 KGHSH and CDR2 LQKENI. V lost 3 bases to trimming and J lost 3 bases, with 17 bases between them. The CDR3 sequence is 16 residues long. As DNA, the CDR3 is TGTGCCAGCTCACCTAGGCGAGGGGGTGGAGACACTGAAGCTTTCTTT. As protein: CASSPRRGGGDTEAFF.

The rearrangement joins TRBV25-1 to TRBJ2-7, with 11 nucleotides matching TRBD1. Per germline, CDR1 MGHDK and CDR2 SYGVNS. This CDR3 is 13 amino acids long. Germline trimming cut 8 bases from V and 6 bases from J; bases unmatched to any gene: 6. The DNA for the CDR3 is TGTGCCAGCCACTCGGGACAGGGGGTCGAGCAGTACTTC. Protein product: CASHSGQGVEQYF.

This chain joins TRBV19 and TRBJ2-5, with 8 positions matching TRBD1. Losses at the gene ends were 3 bases for V and 3 bases for J; bases not matched to a gene: 9. The CDR3 is made up of 16 amino acids. Germline CDR1 reads LNHDA; CDR2 reads SQIVND (reference sequence). The CDR3 loop reads CASSIHPGQGKETQYF. The CDR3 nucleotides are TGTGCCAGTAGTATCCATCCCGGACAGGGTAAAGAGACCCAGTACTTC.

J is TRBJ1-2 and V is TRBV5-1; D is unclear. V lost 1 base and J 3 bases, leaving 10 bases between the germline ends. Germline lookup yields CDR1 SGHRS and CDR2 YFSETQ. This CDR3 comprises 14 residues. For the CDR3, the DNA is TGCGCCAGCAGCTTGATGTGGAGAGACTATGGCTACACCTTC. Translating gives CASSLMWRDYGYTF.

This clone was detected a few times. The chain uses TRBV18 and TRBJ2-5; D not certain. V was pared by 1 base and J by 2 bases, with 20 bases between. The CDR3 length is 18 residues. Germline CDR1 is KGHSH and CDR2 is LQKENI. The CDR3 is CASSPRTTPRGIQETQYF. CDR3 DNA sequence: TGTGCCAGCTCACCACGCACCACCCCCAGAGGTATACAAGAGACCCAGTACTTC.

In DNA, the CDR3 is TGTGCCAGCTACACCGGGACAGGGTTTTACAATGAGCAGTTCTTC. Protein sequence: CASYTGTGFYNEQFF. The rearrangement links TRBV2 to TRBJ2-1, with 9 bases fitting TRBD1. J lost 4 bases, V lost 8 bases, and 9 bases had no gene match. Germline assignment: CDR1 SNHLY and CDR2 FYNNEI. This CDR3 is built from 15 residues.

Comment on this clone: Within the sample, other DNA sequences also encode this same CDR3. The chain recombines TRBV6-5 with TRBJ1-2; 7 bases agree with TRBD1. The germline CDR1 and CDR2 sequences are MNHEY and SVGAGI. V dropped 6 bases and J dropped 5; count of bases not matched to a gene: 3. The CDR3 runs to 12 residues. This chain's CDR3 is CASSRQGYGYTF. CDR3 bases: TGTGCCAGCAGCCGACAGGGATATGGCTACACCTTC.

The chain carries TRBV27 and TRBJ1-5; 9 positions agree with TRBD1. V trimming: 3 bases; J trimming: 7 bases; junction bases outside the gene matches: 4. The CDR3 runs 14 residues. Germline loops: CDR1 MNHEY, CDR2 SMNVEV (reference sequence). CDR3 residues: CASSFGTGYQPQHF. In DNA, the CDR3 is TGTGCCAGCAGTTTCGGGACAGGGTACCAGCCCCAGCATTTT.

The table lists this clone with a few counts. The chain is built from TRBV2 and TRBJ1-1; D is unclear. This CDR3 contains 13 residues. V gave up 4 bases and J gave up 10 bases, with 16 bases separating them. The V gene's germline CDR1 is SNHLY and CDR2 FYNNEI. The CDR3 DNA is TGTGCCAGCAGTGCAGTCACCAGGAGTGGAGCTTTCTTT. This gives the protein CASSAVTRSGAFF.

A word on this clone: This sample includes further DNA sequences coding for the same CDR3. CDR3 nucleotide sequence: TGTGCCAGCAGCGGCCGGGACAGCTCCTACGAGCAGTACTTC. This translates into CASSGRDSSYEQYF. J is TRBJ2-7 and V is TRBV7-9; the match to TRBD1 covers 7 bases. This CDR3 has 14 residues. Germline trimming cut 5 bases from V and 0 bases from J; bases unmatched to any gene: 4. Germline-derived CDR1 and CDR2 are SEHNR and FQNEAQ (reference sequence).

CDR3 loop: CSGGQGVYNEQFF. The DNA of the CDR3 is TGCAGCGGGGGACAGGGGGTATACAATGAGCAGTTCTTC. The chain recombines TRBV29-1 with TRBJ2-1, with 11 nucleotides matching TRBD1. Germline V gene data show CDR1 as SQVTM and CDR2 as ANQGSEA. V gave up 7 bases and J gave up 4 bases; unmatched junction bases: 3. The CDR3 spans 13 residues.

CDR3 loop: CASSSSLYEQYF. The CDR3, as DNA: TGTGCCAGCAGCTCTTCGTTATACGAGCAGTACTTC. J is TRBJ2-7 and V is TRBV7-2; D is uncertain. The CDR3 extends over 12 amino acids. V dropped 4 bases and J dropped 4 bases, with 8 bases sitting between them. Germline CDR1 SGHTA, CDR2 FQGNSA.

This clone has just a few counts. This rearrangement joins TRBV7-2 to TRBJ1-5; no clear D. With 5 bases removed from V and 5 bases from J, the gap between germline ends came to 7 bases. The CDR3 length is 12 residues. Germline V gene lookup returns CDR1 SGHTA and CDR2 FQGNSA. In nucleotides, the CDR3 is TGTGCCAGCAGCCGGACTGATCAGCCCCAGCATTTT. Amino acid sequence: CASSRTDQPQHF.

In its sample, this clone was seen once. The V call is TRBV4-1, the J call TRBJ1-1; possible D gene TRBD1, 5 bases. Looked up from germline, CDR1 is MGHRA and CDR2 is YSYEKL. This CDR3 is built from 14 residues. The ends were cut back, 6 bases at V and 5 bases at J, with 16 bases in the middle. The chain's CDR3 is CASSFTRGATEAFF. In DNA, the CDR3 is TGCGCCAGCAGTTTCACACGCGGGGCAACTGAAGCTTTCTTT.

Ten or more counts support this clone. The chain joins TRBV7-8 to TRBJ1-1; D is undetermined. Germline CDR1 reads SGHVS; CDR2 reads FQNEAQ. The germline V and J ends were trimmed by 1 base and 0 bases, with 9 bases remaining between them. The CDR3 is made up of 15 amino acids. The CDR3 protein is CASSLGAGMNTEAFF. CDR3 in DNA: TGTGCCAGCAGCTTAGGGGCAGGCATGAACACTGAAGCTTTCTTT.

This clone was counted between two and nine times. The chain employs TRBV13 and TRBJ2-7; D remains unclear. The CDR3 totals 11 residues. The germline V gene has CDR1 PRHDT and CDR2 FYEKMQ (reference sequence). The V end lost 2 bases, the J end lost 3 bases, and 2 bases lay between the germline ends. The CDR3 spells CASSLLYEQYF. CDR3 DNA sequence: TGTGCCAGCAGCTTACTCTACGAGCAGTACTTC.

This chain uses TRBV27 with TRBJ1-5, with no clear D. The V end was cut by 1 base, the J end by 5 bases, with 9 bases between. The length of the CDR3 is 14 residues. Germline values: CDR1 MNHEY, CDR2 SMNVEV (reference sequence). The CDR3 nucleotides read TGTGCCAGCAGTTTATACGGGCCCTATCAGCCCCAGCATTTT. It encodes CASSLYGPYQPQHF.

This chain connects TRBV7-2 to TRBJ1-4; 8 bases line up with TRBD1. Germline loops: CDR1 SGHTA, CDR2 FQGNSA. The length of the CDR3 is 14 residues. V gave up 5 bases and J gave up 5 bases; unmatched junction bases: 4. Here the CDR3 reads CASSPDRGNEKLFF. The CDR3 nucleotides are TGTGCCAGCAGCCCAGACAGGGGCAATGAAAAACTGTTTTTT.

The chain recombines TRBV4-3 with TRBJ2-1; 9 bases are a match to TRBD1. The CDR3 is 14 amino acids. The junction had 4 bases not matched to a gene; V was cut back by 2 bases and J by 8 bases. The germline CDR1 and CDR2 sequences are LGHNA and YSLEER. Here the CDR3 DNA reads TGCGCCAGCAGCCAATGGGACAGGGTCGATGAGCAGTTCTTC. Protein product: CASSQWDRVDEQFF.

This chain joins TRBV7-6 and TRBJ2-3; D not resolved. Between the trimmed V and J ends, which lost 1 base and 6 bases, there was a span of 11 bases. This CDR3 comprises 14 residues. Germline assignment: CDR1 SGHVS and CDR2 FNYEAQ. CDR3 sequence: CASSLVTPGDTQYF. The CDR3 DNA sequence: TGTGCCAGCAGCTTAGTCACTCCCGGGGATACGCAGTATTTT.

The V gene is TRBV2, the J gene TRBJ2-1; 11 bases agree with TRBD2. Losses at the gene ends were 3 bases for V and 2 bases for J; bases not matched to a gene: 3. The CDR3 spans 16 residues. Germline CDR1 reads SNHLY; CDR2 reads FYNNEI. This CDR3 reads CASSEPTSGTYNEQFF. The CDR3 coding sequence is TGTGCCAGCAGTGAGCCGACTAGCGGGACCTACAATGAGCAGTTCTTC.

The chain uses TRBV28 and TRBJ1-5; D is ambiguous. The germline CDR1 and CDR2 sequences are MDHEN and SYDVKM. V lost 2 bases to trimming and J lost 7 bases, with 6 bases between them. The CDR3 covers 12 residues. CDR3 protein: CASSLDGQPQHF. DNA for the CDR3: TGTGCCAGCAGTTTAGATGGCCAGCCCCAGCATTTT.

V gene TRBV18 combines with J gene TRBJ2-3, with a tentative D call TRBD2 (6 bases). CDR1 KGHSH and CDR2 LQKENI come from the germline V gene. Between the trimmed V and J ends, which lost 6 bases and 2 bases, there was a span of 12 bases. The CDR3 length is 14 residues. The CDR3 is CASSPSGVTDTQYF. The DNA of the CDR3 is TGTGCCAGCTCCCCTTCGGGGGTCACAGATACGCAGTATTTT.